The next 28 T cell receptor beta chains were all read from a single sample in a study of synovial regulatory T cells in juvenile arthritis (dated by TCRdb to the mid-2010s). Paper-wide results and their limitations: Blood iaTreg cells showed lower TCR diversity than other blood Treg cells, consistent with antigen-driven expansion.

Receptors were amplified or captured by the immunoSEQ multiplex PCR assay. Imported from immuneACCESS, the table was reduced by TCRdb to in-frame sequences with V and J called. These copies leave out some clones; in studies compared against another copy, an unresolved V gene accounts for under half, and the cause of the remainder is not known. For this sample, the table gives about 9,900 clones. The top ten clonotypes cover 1.7% of the sample. The antigens of these receptors remain unknown. Sequenced: Treg cells from blood. This specimen's cell subset or site label, per the study, means: HLA-DR+ inflammation-associated blood Treg cells. These receptors were obtained from a donor between 2 and 29 years old with juvenile idiopathic arthritis.

The chain uses TRBV19 and TRBJ2-2; the TCRdb D gene call, TRBD2, has no DNA to confirm it. This CDR3 is 13 amino acids long. No DNA has been recorded. CDR1 LNHDA and CDR2 SQIVND come from the germline V gene (reference sequence). CDR3 region: CASSRFGTGELFF.

CDR3 sequence reads: CASSLAAGNTIYF. This rearrangement joins TRBV5-6 to TRBJ1-3; the D call of TRBD1 rests on TCRdb alone, since no DNA is present to check it. The CDR3 runs 13 residues. Only the protein is on record. Germline-derived CDR1 and CDR2 are SGHDT and YYEEEE.

This clone registers medium-sized by frequency. The chain recombines TRBV19 with TRBJ1-5. CDR1 is LNHDA and CDR2 is SQIVND in the germline V gene (reference sequence). The CDR3 has 12 residues. Nucleotide data are not available. The CDR3 here is CASGYSNQPQHF.

The chain is built from TRBV30 and TRBJ1-2; TCRdb proposes TRBD1, but this gene call is untestable without DNA. Germline CDR1 is GTSNPN and CDR2 is SVGIG (reference sequence). The CDR3 extends over 13 amino acids. No DNA accompanies this entry. The CDR3 spells CAWSRDRPRGYTF.

The chain carries TRBV19 and TRBJ1-3; TCRdb's D gene call, TRBD1, goes unchecked for lack of DNA. The CDR3 has 16 residues. The record lacks a DNA sequence. CDR1 LNHDA and CDR2 SQIVND come from the germline V gene (reference sequence). CDR3 sequence: CARPDRGPTSGNTIYF.

V gene TRBV2 combines with J gene TRBJ2-4. The CDR3 is 15 residues long. No DNA sequence is on record. Germline lookup yields CDR1 SNHLY and CDR2 FYNNEI. CDR3: CASSEPGTAKNIQYF.

The chain recombines TRBV28 with TRBJ1-2. This CDR3 has 13 residues. The nucleotide record is missing. Per the germline V gene, CDR1 is MDHEN and CDR2 is SYDVKM. The CDR3: CASGRQLNYGYTF.

The chain is built from TRBV7-8 and TRBJ1-1. The CDR3 covers 13 residues. No DNA sequence was recorded. CDR1 is SGHVS, CDR2 FQNEAQ, per germline. CDR3 sequence: CASSWDRGTEAFF.

The chain employs TRBV14 and TRBJ1-5. The CDR3 totals 12 residues. No DNA sequence is on record. The V gene's germline CDR1 is SGHDN and CDR2 FVKESK. The CDR3 sequence: CASSLGTQAQHF.

The V gene is TRBV2, the J gene TRBJ2-1; checking the TCRdb D call of TRBD2 is not possible without DNA. Looked up from germline, CDR1 is SNHLY and CDR2 is FYNNEI. CDR3 length equals 15 residues. No DNA accompanies this entry. CDR3: CASSPREKTNNEQFF.

The V call is TRBV4-2, the J call TRBJ1-5; TCRdb outputs TRBD1, but without DNA this stays unchecked. The CDR3 covers 14 residues. The DNA is unrecorded. The germline V gene encodes CDR1 LGHNA and CDR2 YNFKEQ. The CDR3 here is CASSLNQGNQPQHF.

V usage is TRBV5-1 and J usage is TRBJ1-4; no DNA is available, so the TRBD1 call from TCRdb remains unchecked. This CDR3 is built from 14 residues. DNA for this receptor is not on file. CDR1 and CDR2 from the germline V gene are SGHRS and YFSETQ. The CDR3 is CASRGTGAEEKLFF.

This CDR3 is CASRRGAEAFF. This sequence joins TRBV27 and TRBJ1-1. The CDR3 is 11 residues long. No nucleotide data were recorded. Germline CDR1 and CDR2: MNHEY and SMNVEV (reference sequence).

The chain links TRBV6-1 to TRBJ2-5; absent DNA, TCRdb's TRBD2 call cannot be checked. CDR1 MNHNS and CDR2 SASEGT come from the germline V gene. The CDR3 spans 15 residues. DNA is not on record. CDR3 amino acids: CASSDIAGGGETQYF.

The gene calls are TRBV2 and TRBJ2-1; the D gene TCRdb calls, TRBD1, cannot be checked with no DNA. CDR1 and CDR2 from the germline V gene are SNHLY and FYNNEI. CDR3 length equals 12 residues. No DNA appears here. The CDR3 region is CASSSRWAEQFF.

The chain has TRBV4-3 and TRBJ1-5; as DNA is missing, the TRBD1 call by TCRdb cannot be tested. CDR1 and CDR2 (germline): LGHNA, YSLEER. This CDR3 comprises 15 residues. DNA is not recorded here. CDR3 protein: CASSQGRGRDQPQHF.

This chain uses TRBV4-3 with TRBJ1-6. This CDR3 has 13 amino acids. Only the protein sequence is given. Germline V CDR1 and CDR2: LGHNA, YSLEER. CDR3 sequence: CASSQDLERTLHF.

This clone counts as medium-sized by frequency. This chain connects TRBV11-1 to TRBJ2-7; the TCRdb call, TRBD1, lacks DNA for checking. This CDR3 is 14 amino acids long. DNA is not recorded here. The germline V gene has CDR1 SGHAT and CDR2 FQDESV (reference sequence). The CDR3 region is CASSPRSGSYEQYF. The variable domain in full, with the rest retrieved from reference TRBV11-1 and TRBJ2-7, is EAEVAQSPRYKITEKSQAVAFWCDPISGHATLYWYRQILGQGPELLVQFQDESVVDDSQLPKDRFSAERLKGVDSTLKIQPAELGDSAMYLCASSPRSGSYEQYFGPGTRLTVT.

This chain links TRBV25-1 with TRBJ2-3; TCRdb gives TRBD2 as the D gene, but with no DNA this cannot be confirmed. This CDR3 contains 13 residues. DNA is not on record. CDR1 is MGHDK, CDR2 SYGVNS, per germline. The CDR3 spells CATRGSSTDTQYF.

This CDR3 reads CASVLGNTIYF. The rearrangement links TRBV7-9 to TRBJ1-3. CDR3 length equals 11 residues. Only the protein sequence is given. The germline V gene encodes CDR1 SEHNR and CDR2 FQNEAQ (reference sequence).

The chain joins TRBV5-6 to TRBJ1-2; the D call of TRBD1 rests on TCRdb alone, since no DNA is present to check it. The V gene's germline CDR1 is SGHDT and CDR2 YYEEEE. The CDR3 is made up of 15 amino acids. The protein alone is recorded here. CDR3 residues: CASSPQDRDVWGYTF.

The chain combines TRBV12-5 with TRBJ2-3; the TCRdb call, TRBD2, lacks DNA for checking. The length of the CDR3 is 17 residues. Only the protein sequence is given. Germline V gene data show CDR1 as LGHNT and CDR2 as FRNRAP. CDR3 amino acids: CASGLGEQWGVTDTQYF.

The J gene is TRBJ2-5, the V gene TRBV13. There are 13 residues in the CDR3. The DNA is unrecorded. Germline V gives CDR1 PRHDT, CDR2 FYEKMQ (reference sequence). The CDR3 sequence: CASTQHLVETQYF.

The CDR3: CASSQEWGMGTEAFF. This sequence joins TRBV4-3 and TRBJ1-1; lacking DNA, the TRBD1 call made by TCRdb goes unchecked. This CDR3 region has 15 residues. The protein alone is recorded here. The germline gives CDR1 LGHNA, CDR2 YSLEER.

CDR3: CASSYIGAYGYTF. The chain joins TRBV6-5 to TRBJ1-2; TCRdb's D gene call, TRBD1, goes unchecked for lack of DNA. The germline CDR1 and CDR2 sequences are MNHEY and SVGAGI. The CDR3 has 13 residues. No nucleotide data were recorded.

V usage is TRBV4-2 and J usage is TRBJ2-3. This CDR3 is built from 16 residues. DNA is not recorded here. CDR1 is LGHNA, CDR2 YNFKEQ, per germline. The CDR3 protein is CASSQHGRATDNTQYF.

The chain is built from TRBV6-4 and TRBJ2-1; TCRdb calls TRBD2, which cannot be checked without DNA. Germline V gives CDR1 MRHNA, CDR2 SNTAGT. This CDR3 comprises 15 residues. The entry carries no DNA sequence. CDR3 sequence: CASSVETSGYNEQFF.

This clone is classed as medium-sized by frequency. This chain joins TRBV9 and TRBJ1-2; TCRdb indicates TRBD1, and absent DNA this call remains unverified. The CDR3 has 13 amino acids. DNA is not on record. The germline CDR1 and CDR2 sequences are SGDLS and YYNGEE. The CDR3 loop reads CASSQTGGGGYTF.